The T cell receptor beta chain described here comes from a study of blood T cell repertoires in COVID-19. Across the study: Sample material is recorded as cDNA or gDNA derived from T cells, B-cell-depleted T cells, or PBMCs.

Authors' data handling: Reference gene primer amplification yielded estimated nucleated cell counts. Here immunoSEQ multiplex PCR was the method, and the copy in TCRdb shows in-frame clones only, minus some. V, J and clone size were drawn from that table, and D and trimming were deduced from the DNA. The sample includes about 250,000 clones, more than 65% of them seen just once. This TCR came from a man in his forties or fifties with active or convalescent COVID-19. Sequenced material: peripheral blood.

The CDR3: CASSYLGGGGNTIYF. DNA of the CDR3: TGTGCCAGCAGTTACTTGGGGGGTGGGGGAAACACCATATATTTT. The genes are TRBV6-2 or TRBV6-3 and TRBJ1-3; TRBD1 might be the D (5 bases). Germline CDR1 reads MNHEY; CDR2 reads SVGEGT. Trimming removed 1 base from V and 4 bases from J, with 11 bases in between. This CDR3 region has 15 residues.